This T cell receptor (beta chain) was documented in a study of cytomegalovirus exposure and HLA in healthy donors. Regarding the study as a whole: Segments of the TCR beta V type were, in most cases, productive about 87% or about 30% of the time in an earlier analysis. Association of about 17,000 TCR beta sequences with HLA alleles was found at 0.05 false discovery rate in a later analysis.

The table lists this clone with a few counts. Its matching antigen is unknown. This CDR3 has 16 amino acids. V shed 4 bases and J shed 2 bases, with 14 bases lying between them. Germline V gene data show CDR1 as LGHNA and CDR2 as YSLEER. Primers included in the PCR were 60 Vbeta and 13 Jbeta primers. Assay used: immunoSEQ multiplex PCR; TCRdb lists only in-frame clones, some missing. This table holds 200,000 to 250,000 clones, just under 85% found once. This chain joins TRBV4-3 and TRBJ2-2, with a weak D call TRBD1 (6 bases). The sequence derives from a woman aged 40 to 50 in good health and CMV-seronegative. The sample comprised PBMCs. The DNA of the CDR3 is TGCGCCAGCAGCCCCCGGGACAAGGATAACACCGGGGAGCTGTTTTTT. Translated: CASSPRDKDNTGELFF.